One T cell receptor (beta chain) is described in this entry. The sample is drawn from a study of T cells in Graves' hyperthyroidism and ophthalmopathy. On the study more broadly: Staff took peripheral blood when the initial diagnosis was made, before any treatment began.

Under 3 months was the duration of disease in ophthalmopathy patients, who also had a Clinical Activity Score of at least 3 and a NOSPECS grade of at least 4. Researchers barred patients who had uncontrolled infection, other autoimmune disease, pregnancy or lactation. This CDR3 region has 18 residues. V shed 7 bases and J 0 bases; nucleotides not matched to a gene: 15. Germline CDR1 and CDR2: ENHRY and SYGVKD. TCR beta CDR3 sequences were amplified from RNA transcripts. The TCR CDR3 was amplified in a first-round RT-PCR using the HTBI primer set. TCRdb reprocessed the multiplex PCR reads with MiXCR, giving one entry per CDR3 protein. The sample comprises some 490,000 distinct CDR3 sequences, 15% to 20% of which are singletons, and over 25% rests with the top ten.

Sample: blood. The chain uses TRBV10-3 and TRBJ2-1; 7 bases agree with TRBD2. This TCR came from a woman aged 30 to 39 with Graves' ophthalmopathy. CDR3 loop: CAINKYNLAASSYNEQFF. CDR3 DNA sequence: TGTGCCATCAATAAGTATAACCTAGCGGCAAGCTCCTACAATGAGCAGTTCTTC.